The 15 T cell receptor beta chains presented below share a single source sample, sequenced in a study of cytomegalovirus exposure and HLA in healthy donors. A multiplex PCR was run with 60 Vbeta primers and 13 Jbeta primers. Sequencing was performed with immunoSEQ multiplex PCR; in TCRdb, only in-frame clones are kept and a portion is missing. In the table there are about 300,000 clones, 86% of which are singletons. The specimen sequenced was PBMCs. The receptor set was obtained from a man in his forties in good health and CMV-seropositive.

The DNA for the CDR3 is TGTGCCAGCAGCACTCGGGACAGGGAACACGAGCAGTACTTC. Translation gives CASSTRDREHEQYF. The gene calls are TRBV11-3 and TRBJ2-7; the match to TRBD1 covers 9 bases. J gave up 5 bases and V 5 bases, and 7 bases lay outside the gene matches. The CDR3 has 14 residues. CDR1 SGHNT and CDR2 YENEEA come from the germline V gene.

In its sample, this clone was seen a few times. V is TRBV7-9 and J is TRBJ2-7; D gene unclear. The CDR3 runs 14 residues. CDR1 is SEHNR, CDR2 FQNEAQ, per germline (reference sequence). Trimming cost V 5 bases and J 5 bases, with 16 bases left between them. CDR3 amino acids: CASSPSPESDEQYF. In DNA form, the CDR3 reads TGTGCCAGCAGCCCCAGCCCAGAGAGCGACGAGCAGTACTTC.

This chain uses TRBV4-3 with TRBJ2-7; D is possibly TRBD1 (5 bases). Germline values: CDR1 LGHNA, CDR2 YSLEER. Trimming cost V 2 bases and J 4 bases, with 15 bases left between them. This CDR3 contains 15 residues. CDR3 DNA sequence: TGCGCCAGCAGCCAAAACAAAGGGGTTGTTTACGAGCAGTACTTC. This codes for CASSQNKGVVYEQYF.

This chain uses TRBV10-2 with TRBJ2-7; D is uncertain. CDR1 and CDR2 (germline): WSHSY, SAAADI. V shed 3 bases and J shed 0 bases, with 6 bases lying between them. The CDR3 consists of 13 residues. CDR3 amino acids: CASSDQNSYEQYF. The CDR3 DNA is TGCGCCAGCAGTGACCAGAACTCCTACGAGCAGTACTTC.

For this clone: Compared with germline, one end of the junction differs, possibly owing to a read error. The J gene is TRBJ1-1, the V gene TRBV7-9, with unresolved D. CDR3 length: 11 amino acids. Germline CDR1 and CDR2: SEHNR and FQNEAQ (reference sequence). This CDR3 is CSSRPGREAFF. Here the CDR3 DNA reads TGTTCCAGCAGACCGGGGAGGGAAGCTTTCTTT.

This clone was seen only a few times. This chain joins TRBV19 and TRBJ2-5; weak D call: TRBD2 (5 bases). V shed 2 bases and J shed 11 bases, with 15 bases lying between them. CDR3 length equals 13 residues. Germline assignment: CDR1 LNHDA and CDR2 SQIVND (reference sequence). The CDR3 sequence: CASSITGSREQYF. CDR3 DNA: TGTGCCAGTAGTATAACGGGATCGAGGGAGCAGTACTTC.

The CDR3 DNA reads TGTGCCAGCAGCTTAAACCGGGGGAACACCGGGGAGCTGTTTTTT. Its translation: CASSLNRGNTGELFF. The chain has TRBV7-9 and TRBJ2-2; the D gene is possibly TRBD2 (5 bases). The CDR3 sequence is 15 residues long. V dropped 2 bases and J dropped 1 base, with 8 bases sitting between them. In germline, CDR1 is SEHNR, CDR2 FQNEAQ (reference sequence). Variable domain in full (rest from reference TRBV7-9 and TRBJ2-2): DTGVSQNPRHKITKRGQNVTFRCDPISEHNRLYWYRQTLGQGPEFLTYFQNEAQLEKSRLLSDRFSAERPKGSFSTLEIQRTEQGDSAMYLCASSLNRGNTGELFFGEGSRLTVL.

This chain uses TRBV4-1 with TRBJ2-5; TRBD1 aligns across 11 bases. The DNA end is more similar to TRBJ2-7, so the J call may be wrong. Germline-derived CDR1 and CDR2 are MGHRA and YSYEKL. The CDR3 loop spans 15 amino acids. The CDR3 here is CASSLAGGTGGEQYF. The CDR3, as DNA: TGCGCCAGCAGCCTGGCGGGCGGGACAGGGGGCGAGCAGTACTTC.

The gene calls are TRBV15 and TRBJ2-5; 8 bases are shared with TRBD2. The CDR3 length is 15 residues. CDR1 is LNHNV and CDR2 is YYDKDF in the germline V gene (reference sequence). With 4 bases clipped from V and 5 bases from J, the junction kept 9 bases outside the gene matches. This CDR3 is CATSTGRATSETQYF. The CDR3 nucleotides read TGTGCCACCAGCACCGGGAGGGCCACCTCGGAGACCCAGTACTTC.

This clone was seen more than once but under ten times. The chain joins TRBV4-3 to TRBJ2-3; no definite D call. CDR1 and CDR2 (germline): LGHNA, YSLEER. There are 12 residues in the CDR3. Deletions cut 4 bases from V and 6 bases from J, with 8 bases between. CDR3 coding DNA: TGCGCCAGCAGCCTGTCCAGGGATACGCAGTATTTT. Protein product: CASSLSRDTQYF.

This clone was seen once. The chain has TRBV2 and TRBJ2-3; TRBD2 agrees at 7 bases. J was trimmed by 6 bases and V by 5 bases; bases with no gene match: 8. This CDR3 has 14 amino acids. CDR1 is SNHLY and CDR2 is FYNNEI in the germline V gene. The CDR3 DNA follows: TGTGCCAGCAGTACCGGGACTATAACGGATACGCAGTATTTT. Translating gives CASSTGTITDTQYF.

This clone showed up just once. The CDR3 DNA reads as TGTGCCAGCAGCTTGGGTGGACTTTCCTACTTC. It codes for CASSLGGLSYF. The chain joins TRBV5-4 to TRBJ2-7, with TRBD2 as a possible D gene (5 bases). With 0 bases removed from V and 13 bases from J, the gap between germline ends came to 11 bases. The germline gives CDR1 SGHNT, CDR2 YYREEE (reference sequence). This CDR3 spans 11 amino acids.

The sample holds one count of this clone. The J gene is TRBJ1-5, the V gene TRBV18; TRBD1 matches 7 bases. The germline gives CDR1 KGHSH, CDR2 LQKENI. Trimming at V came to 0 bases and at J to 2 bases, leaving 1 base not matched to a gene. The CDR3 totals 15 residues. Here the CDR3 reads CASSPPTGGNQPQHF. The CDR3 DNA is TGTGCCAGCTCACCACCAACAGGGGGCAATCAGCCCCAGCATTTT.

The J gene is TRBJ1-1, the V gene TRBV19; no firm D call. CDR3 length: 12 residues. V lost 3 bases and J lost 2, with 4 bases in between. Germline CDR1 reads LNHDA; CDR2 reads SQIVND (reference sequence). The CDR3 sequence is CASSMTNTEAFF. CDR3 sequence (DNA): TGTGCCAGTAGTATGACAAACACTGAAGCTTTCTTT.

The chain is built from TRBV9 and TRBJ2-7; TRBD2 matches 7 bases. The germline gives CDR1 SGDLS, CDR2 YYNGEE. The CDR3 extends over 16 amino acids. J gave up 3 bases and V 0 bases, and 9 bases lay outside the gene matches. CDR3 loop: CASSVAPAGALYEQYF. CDR3 sequence (DNA): TGTGCCAGCAGCGTAGCCCCTGCGGGAGCCCTCTACGAGCAGTACTTC.